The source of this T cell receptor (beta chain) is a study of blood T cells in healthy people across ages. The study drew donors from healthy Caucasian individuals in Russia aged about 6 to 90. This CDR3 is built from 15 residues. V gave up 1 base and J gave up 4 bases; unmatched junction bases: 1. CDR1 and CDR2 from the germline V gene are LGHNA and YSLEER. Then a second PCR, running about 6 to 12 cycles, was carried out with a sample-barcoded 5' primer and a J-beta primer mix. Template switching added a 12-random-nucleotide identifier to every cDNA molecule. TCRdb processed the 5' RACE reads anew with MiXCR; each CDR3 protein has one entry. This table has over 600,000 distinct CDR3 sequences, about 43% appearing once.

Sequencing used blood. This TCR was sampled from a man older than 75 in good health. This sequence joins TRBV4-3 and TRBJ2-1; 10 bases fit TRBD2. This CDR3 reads CASSQGAGGYNEQFF. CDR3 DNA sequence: TGCGCCAGCAGCCAAGGAGCGGGGGGGTACAATGAGCAGTTCTTC.